These 18 T cell receptor beta chains were sequenced from one sample in a study of control samples from healthy donors and cancer patients. Profiled with immunoSEQ multiplex PCR; TCRdb holds only in-frame clones, not every one. The table lists about 130,000 clones, roughly 91% of them singletons. Material: PBMCs. All receptors derive from a man aged 45-60 years with head and neck cancer.

V gene TRBV6-2 or TRBV6-3 combines with J gene TRBJ1-4; 9 bases map to TRBD1. The junction had 11 bases not matched to a gene; V was cut back by 6 bases and J by 0 bases. Germline V CDR1 and CDR2: MNHEY, SVGEGT. This CDR3 region has 18 residues. CDR3 in DNA: TGTGCCAGCAGCCCTACAGGGGGCGCGGGTCCAACTAATGAAAAACTGTTTTTT. Its translation is CASSPTGGAGPTNEKLFF.

The CDR3 region has the DNA TGTGCCAGCAGCTTATTTTCTCCCCGAGGTTACGAAGAGACCCAGTACTTC. Its translation is CASSLFSPRGYEETQYF. The chain employs TRBV7-9 and TRBJ2-5; D gene ambiguous. Trimming removed 2 bases from V and 3 bases from J, with 19 bases in between. Per germline, CDR1 SEHNR and CDR2 FQNEAQ (reference sequence). The CDR3 covers 17 residues.

This clone was seen only once. The chain uses TRBV6-6 and TRBJ1-1; 7 bases align to TRBD1. J lost 3 bases, V lost 9 bases, and 13 bases had no gene match. The CDR3 totals 15 residues. Germline assignment: CDR1 MNHNY and CDR2 SVGAGI (reference sequence). CDR3 nucleotides: TGTGCCAGGGGACAGCGACTGATCATGTACACTGAAGCTTTCTTT. Its translation is CARGQRLIMYTEAFF.

The chain joins TRBV4-1 to TRBJ1-3; D is possibly TRBD1 (5 bases). V was clipped by 1 base and J by 4 bases, with 14 bases between them. CDR3 length: 16 amino acids. In germline, CDR1 is MGHRA, CDR2 YSYEKL. CDR3 nucleotides: TGCGCCAGCAGCCAAGGATCAACAGGAGAAGGAAACACCATATATTTT. This gives the protein CASSQGSTGEGNTIYF.

The chain combines TRBV3-1 (or the pseudogene TRBV3-2) with TRBJ1-6; 11 bases agree with TRBD1. The V and J ends lost 4 bases and 13 bases, in that order; junction bases with no gene match: 9. The length of the CDR3 is 15 residues. CDR1 and CDR2 from the germline V gene are LGHDT and YNNKEL (reference sequence). For the CDR3, the DNA is TGTGCCAGCAGCCTGGGACAGGGGGTACGAAGGCCCCTCCACTTT. Translating it yields CASSLGQGVRRPLHF.

The chain combines TRBV11-2 with TRBJ1-1; D ambiguous. This CDR3 region has 13 residues. The germline CDR1 and CDR2 sequences are SGHAT and FQNNGV. V dropped 4 bases and J dropped 1 base, with 7 bases sitting between them. The CDR3 sequence: CASSWTENTEAFF. The CDR3 DNA is TGTGCCAGCAGCTGGACTGAGAACACTGAAGCTTTCTTT.

This chain connects TRBV6-5 to TRBJ1-3; a weak D match, TRBD1 (5 bases). The length of the CDR3 is 13 residues. The germline V and J ends were trimmed by 7 bases and 1 base, with 8 bases remaining between them. The germline V gene has CDR1 MNHEY and CDR2 SVGAGI. The CDR3 loop reads CASTQGSGNTIYF. The CDR3, as DNA: TGTGCCAGCACCCAGGGTTCTGGAAACACCATATATTTT.

The chain has TRBV2 and TRBJ2-2; D perhaps matches TRBD2 (6 bases). Germline CDR1 is SNHLY and CDR2 is FYNNEI. The CDR3 contains 14 residues. The V end lost 8 bases, the J end lost 7 bases, and 17 bases lay between the germline ends. Written as DNA, the CDR3 is TGTGCCAGCGCGGGATGGAGAAATATCGGGGAGCTGTTTTTT. The encoded protein is CASAGWRNIGELFF.

In nucleotides, the CDR3 is TGCGCCAGCAGCCAAGGGGACAGGGACAATTCACCCCTCCACTTT. Residues: CASSQGDRDNSPLHF. The gene calls are TRBV4-1 and TRBJ1-6, with 9 positions matching TRBD1. Germline values: CDR1 MGHRA, CDR2 YSYEKL. V dropped 1 base and J dropped 7; count of bases not matched to a gene: 2. This CDR3 has 15 residues.

This chain uses TRBV12-3 or TRBV12-4 with TRBJ2-4; TRBD2 aligns across 7 bases. CDR3 length equals 12 residues. J lost 12 bases, V lost 3 bases, and 5 bases had no gene match. CDR3 in DNA: TGTGCCAGCAGTTTTCCCGGGGGGACTCAGTACTTC. Translating it yields CASSFPGGTQYF.

The count of this clone is one. The chain has TRBV19 and TRBJ2-7; TRBD2 matches at 7 bases. Germline trimming cut 5 bases from V and 3 bases from J; bases unmatched to any gene: 4. This CDR3 is built from 13 residues. CDR1 is LNHDA and CDR2 is SQIVND in the germline V gene (reference sequence). The CDR3 sequence is CASSWDYGYEQYF. The CDR3, as DNA: TGTGCCAGTAGTTGGGACTACGGCTACGAGCAGTACTTC.

The rearrangement uses TRBV5-1 and TRBJ2-7, with 8 nucleotides matching TRBD1. Looked up from germline, CDR1 is SGHRS and CDR2 is YFSETQ. The CDR3 sequence is 12 residues long. The V segment lost 3 bases and the J segment 6 bases; nucleotides outside the gene matches: 2. CDR3 region: CASSWTGSEQYF. As DNA, the CDR3 is TGCGCCAGCAGCTGGACAGGGTCCGAGCAGTACTTC.

This sequence joins TRBV7-3 and TRBJ2-2; D is tentatively TRBD1 or TRBD2 (5 bases each). The CDR3 extends over 16 amino acids. Looked up from germline, CDR1 is SGHTA and CDR2 is FQGTGA. Trimming shortened V by 5 bases and J by 0 bases, and 13 bases separated the two germline ends. The CDR3 bases are TGTGCCAGCAGCCCGAGAGTGGGGGCGAACACCGGGGAGCTGTTTTTT. Protein: CASSPRVGANTGELFF.

The rearrangement links TRBV11-2 to TRBJ2-3; 7 bases are a match to TRBD2. J lost 8 bases, V lost 1 base, and 12 bases had no gene match. Germline CDR1 and CDR2: SGHAT and FQNNGV. This CDR3 is built from 16 residues. The CDR3 region has the DNA TGTGCCAGCAGCTTAGTCTTTCCGGGGCGGGGGAGTACGCAGTATTTT. It yields the protein CASSLVFPGRGSTQYF.

This chain joins TRBV7-8 and TRBJ2-7; no clear D gene. The CDR3 contains 13 residues. Trimming cost V 5 bases and J 5 bases, with 13 bases left between them. Per the germline V gene, CDR1 is SGHVS and CDR2 is FQNEAQ. CDR3 DNA sequence: TGTGCCAGCAGCCCTTCTCCCGGGCACGAGCAGTACTTC. Residues: CASSPSPGHEQYF.

The J gene is TRBJ2-1, the V gene TRBV9; D may be TRBD1 or TRBD2 (5 bases each). Trimming stripped 4 bases from V and 3 bases from J, with 14 bases between. The CDR3 extends over 15 amino acids. Germline V lookup: CDR1 SGDLS, CDR2 YYNGEE. The CDR3, as DNA: TGTGCCAGCAGCCGGGAAGGGGCGGGCTACAATGAGCAGTTCTTC. Protein: CASSREGAGYNEQFF.

The chain links TRBV4-3 to TRBJ1-2; 7 nucleotides align to TRBD1. The V and J ends lost 0 bases and 7 bases, in that order; junction bases with no gene match: 5. Germline CDR1 LGHNA, CDR2 YSLEER. The length of the CDR3 is 14 residues. CDR3 residues: CASSQEYRGGGYTF. DNA of the CDR3: TGCGCCAGCAGCCAAGAATACAGGGGAGGTGGCTACACCTTC.

V is TRBV4-3 and J is TRBJ1-1; D unresolved. The V and J ends lost 4 bases and 1 base respectively, with 10 bases between them. CDR3 length equals 14 residues. Germline V gives CDR1 LGHNA, CDR2 YSLEER. CDR3 sequence (DNA): TGCGCCAGCAGCCTCGGCGGGCGGAACACTGAAGCTTTCTTT. This encodes CASSLGGRNTEAFF.